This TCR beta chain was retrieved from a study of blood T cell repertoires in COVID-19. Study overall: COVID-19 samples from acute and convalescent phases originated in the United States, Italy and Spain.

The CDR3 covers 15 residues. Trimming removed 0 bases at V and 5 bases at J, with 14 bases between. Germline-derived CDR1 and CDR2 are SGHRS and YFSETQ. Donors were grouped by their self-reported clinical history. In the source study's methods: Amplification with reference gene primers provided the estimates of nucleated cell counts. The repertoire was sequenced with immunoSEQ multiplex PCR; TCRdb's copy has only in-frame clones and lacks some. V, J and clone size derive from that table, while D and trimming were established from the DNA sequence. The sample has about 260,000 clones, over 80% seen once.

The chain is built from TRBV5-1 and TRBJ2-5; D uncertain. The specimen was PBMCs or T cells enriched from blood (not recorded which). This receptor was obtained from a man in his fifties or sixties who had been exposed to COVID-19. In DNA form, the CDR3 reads TGCGCCAGCAGCTTGGCCCGAGGTTTGAGGGAGACCCAGTACTTC. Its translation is CASSLARGLRETQYF.